This T cell receptor (beta chain) was recorded in a study of shared clonotypes between healthy human individuals. Study-wide findings and caveats: Unshared clonotypes carried lower generation probabilities than those common to all four donors. About 5% of naive CD4 clonotypes were shared across four donors.

Germline assignment: CDR1 SGHTA and CDR2 FQGTGA. Trimming removed 3 bases at V and 0 bases at J, with 7 bases between. The CDR3 length is 14 residues. Assay execution took place at the deep level. Assay used: immunoSEQ multiplex PCR; TCRdb lists only in-frame clones, some missing. Counted here are 900,000 to 1,200,000 clones, approximately 80% occurring once; the ten biggest clones make up under 0.8%. This clone was observed a single time. Its antigen remains unidentified. Other DNA variants within this sample encode the same CDR3. J is TRBJ2-3 and V is TRBV7-3; D gene unclear. The specimen sequenced was memory CD4+ T cells from PBMCs. Described subset: CD45RA-negative fraction. The origin of this receptor is a man aged 18-30 years in good health. Some clones in this sample may be carry-over from other donors' samples. The CDR3 DNA is TGTGCCAGCAGCTTTTCGGCTAGCACAGATACGCAGTATTTT. It encodes CASSFSASTDTQYF.